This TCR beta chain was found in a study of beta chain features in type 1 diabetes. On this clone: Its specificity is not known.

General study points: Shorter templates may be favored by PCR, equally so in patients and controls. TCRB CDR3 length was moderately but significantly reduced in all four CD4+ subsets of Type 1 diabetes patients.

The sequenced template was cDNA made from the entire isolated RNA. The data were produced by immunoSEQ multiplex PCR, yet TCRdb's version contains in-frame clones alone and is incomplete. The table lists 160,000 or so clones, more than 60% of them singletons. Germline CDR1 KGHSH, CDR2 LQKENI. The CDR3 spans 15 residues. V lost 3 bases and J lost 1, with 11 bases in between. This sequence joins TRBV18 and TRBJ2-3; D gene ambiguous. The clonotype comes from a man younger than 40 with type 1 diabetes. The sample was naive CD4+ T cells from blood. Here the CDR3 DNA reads TGTGCCAGCTCACCGCCAAAACTTCGCACAGATACGCAGTATTTT. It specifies CASSPPKLRTDTQYF. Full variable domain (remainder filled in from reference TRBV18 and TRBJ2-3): NAGVMQNPRHLVRRRGQEARLRCSPMKGHSHVYWYRQLPEEGLKFMVYLQKENIIDESGMPKERFSAEFPKEGPSILRIQQVVRGDSAAYFCASSPPKLRTDTQYFGPGTRLTVL.